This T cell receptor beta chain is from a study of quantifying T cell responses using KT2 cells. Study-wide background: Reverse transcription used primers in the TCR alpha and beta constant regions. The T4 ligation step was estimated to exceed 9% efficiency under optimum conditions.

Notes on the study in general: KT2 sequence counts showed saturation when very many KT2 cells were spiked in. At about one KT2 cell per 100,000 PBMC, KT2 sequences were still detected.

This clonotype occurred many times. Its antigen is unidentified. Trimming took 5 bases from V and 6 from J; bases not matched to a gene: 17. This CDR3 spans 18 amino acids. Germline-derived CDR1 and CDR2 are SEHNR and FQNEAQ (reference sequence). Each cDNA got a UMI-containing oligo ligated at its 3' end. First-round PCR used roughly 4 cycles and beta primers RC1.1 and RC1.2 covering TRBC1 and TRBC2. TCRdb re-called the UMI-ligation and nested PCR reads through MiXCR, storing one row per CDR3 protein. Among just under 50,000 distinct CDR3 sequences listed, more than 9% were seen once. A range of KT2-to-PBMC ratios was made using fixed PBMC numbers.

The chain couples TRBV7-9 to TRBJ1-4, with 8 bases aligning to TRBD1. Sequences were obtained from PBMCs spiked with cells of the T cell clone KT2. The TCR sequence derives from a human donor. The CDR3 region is CASSHGSLRGLVDEKLFF. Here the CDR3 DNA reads TGTGCCAGCAGCCACGGATCTCTCAGGGGGCTAGTGGATGAAAAACTGTTTTTT.